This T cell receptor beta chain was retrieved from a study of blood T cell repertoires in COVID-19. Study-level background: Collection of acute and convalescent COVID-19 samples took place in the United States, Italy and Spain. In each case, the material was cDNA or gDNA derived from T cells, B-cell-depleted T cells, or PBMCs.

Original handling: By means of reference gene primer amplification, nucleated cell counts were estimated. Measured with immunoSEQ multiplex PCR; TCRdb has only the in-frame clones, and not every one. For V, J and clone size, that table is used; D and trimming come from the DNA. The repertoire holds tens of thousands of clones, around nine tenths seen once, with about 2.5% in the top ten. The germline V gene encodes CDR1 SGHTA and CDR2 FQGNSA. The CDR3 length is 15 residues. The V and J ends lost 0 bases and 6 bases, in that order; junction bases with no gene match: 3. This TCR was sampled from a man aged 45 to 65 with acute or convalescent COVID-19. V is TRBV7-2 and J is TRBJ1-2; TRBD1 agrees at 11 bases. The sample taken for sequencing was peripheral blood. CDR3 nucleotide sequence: TGTGCCAGCAGCTTAGCCGGGACAGGGGGGCATGGCTACACCTTC. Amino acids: CASSLAGTGGHGYTF.